These 13 T cell receptor beta chains originate from one sample sequenced in a study of tumor-infiltrating lymphocytes in primary liver carcinoma. From roughly 20-30 mg of unsorted bulk tissue, DNA and RNA were co-extracted together. Total RNA (approximately 500 ng) served as template for TCR beta cDNA synthesis primed by a constant-region primer. Three nested multiplex PCR rounds, a slightly modified ARM-PCR method, built the TCR beta libraries. It was with TRBV1-TRBV30 forward primers and a C-beta reverse primer that the first two PCR rounds were run, at roughly 10 cycles each. TCRdb re-called the multiplex PCR reads with MiXCR, one entry per CDR3 protein. The sample holds about 99,000 distinct CDR3 sequences, almost 70% seen once. The sequencing sample was made of liver tumor tissue from sampling region 5. Stated subset: tumor region T5, tumor centre. Receptors were obtained from an older woman with primary liver carcinoma and hepatitis B virus infection.

On this clonotype itself: Sequence at one end of the junction differs from germline and may be a read error. The rearrangement links TRBV28 to TRBJ1-1; 9 nucleotides line up with TRBD1. Germline CDR1 MDHEN, CDR2 SYDVKM. CDR3 length: 15 residues. The CDR3 here is CGSRPTGQGNTEAFF. The CDR3 bases are TGTGGCAGCAGACCGACGGGACAGGGTAACACTGAAGCTTTCTTT.

On this clonotype itself: A much larger clone differs by one base, so this may be a read error. This rearrangement joins TRBV28 to TRBJ1-5, with 8 bases that match TRBD2. The J call could be wrong; TRBJ2-3 is a better fit for the DNA end. CDR1 is MDHEN and CDR2 is SYDVKM in the germline V gene. CDR3 length: 16 amino acids. CDR3 bases: TGTGCCAGCGATCGCTCGCGGGGGGCAAGCAATCAGCCCCAGTATTTT. This encodes CASDRSRGASNQPQYF.

The genes are TRBV6-6 and TRBJ2-7, with TRBD2 identical over 8 bases. The trim removed 7 bases at V and 3 bases at J, leaving 5 bases unmatched. Germline V gives CDR1 MNHNY, CDR2 SVGAGI (reference sequence). The CDR3 is made up of 13 amino acids. The DNA for the CDR3 is TGTGCCAGCATCGGGAGGGGTAACTACGAGCAGTACTTC. Its protein product is CASIGRGNYEQYF.

The rearrangement links TRBV29-1 to TRBJ2-7, with D unclear. The CDR3 has 13 amino acids. Germline V gene sequence: CDR1 SQVTM, CDR2 ANQGSEA. V dropped 5 bases and J dropped 7 bases, with 18 bases sitting between them. CDR3 bases: TGCAGCGTTTCTGGACGTAGCTCCTGTGAGCAGTACTTC. Translation: CSVSGRSSCEQYF.

This clonotype was observed many times. The CDR3 loop reads CASRIAGGLAGRYEQYF. Here the CDR3 DNA reads TGTGCCAGCAGAATTGCGGGGGGACTAGCGGGAAGATACGAGCAGTACTTC. The V and J genes are TRBV28 and TRBJ2-7, with 13 bases aligning to TRBD2. The CDR3 spans 17 residues. The junction had 12 bases not matched to a gene; V was cut back by 6 bases and J by 4 bases. CDR1 and CDR2 (germline): MDHEN, SYDVKM.

With regard to this clonotype: The junction departs from germline at one end; a sequencing error may be responsible. The chain combines TRBV11-2 with TRBJ2-2; TRBD2 might be the D (6 bases). Germline CDR1 reads SGHAT; CDR2 reads FQNNGV. CDR3 size: 16 residues. The CDR3 region is CASSSDGRGESGELLF. Here the CDR3 DNA reads TGTGCCAGCAGCTCTGACGGGAGAGGGGAATCCGGGGAGCTGTTATTT.

Concerning this clonotype: The CDR3 carries no conserved terminal phenylalanine or tryptophan, so it likely arises from a read error. V usage is TRBV7-8 and J usage is TRBJ2-2, with D perhaps matching TRBD2 (7 bases). V dropped 2 bases and J dropped 9 bases, with 16 bases sitting between them. CDR1 is SGHVS, CDR2 FQNEAQ, per germline. The CDR3 loop spans 15 amino acids. The chain's CDR3 is CASSLRGGYARELFI. Here the CDR3 DNA reads TGTGCCAGCAGCTTAAGGGGGGGATACGCCAGGGAGCTGTTTATT.

This clonotype has ten or more counts. CDR3 in amino acids: CSVVSSYNEQFF. The DNA for the CDR3 is TGCAGCGTTGTCAGCTCCTACAATGAGCAGTTCTTC. The rearrangement uses TRBV29-1 and TRBJ2-1; D ambiguous. Germline V gives CDR1 SQVTM, CDR2 ANQGSEA. The V and J ends lost 4 bases and 0 bases respectively, with 4 bases between them. The CDR3 is 12 residues long.

Details on this clonotype: A much larger clone lies one base from this, so it may be a read error. The V gene is TRBV5-1, the J gene TRBJ2-5, with 9 bases identical to TRBD2. Trimming took 0 bases from V and 2 from J; bases not matched to a gene: 11. The germline V gene encodes CDR1 SGHRS and CDR2 YFSETQ. The CDR3 has 18 residues. CDR3 in amino acids: CASSLGLAGKAVQETQYF. The CDR3 nucleotides are TGCGCCAGCAGCTTGGGGCTAGCGGGAAAGGCGGTACAAGAGACCCAGTACTTC.

A word on this clonotype: Its ends do not fully match the called genes, so a read error is possible. This sequence joins TRBV5-1 and TRBJ2-7, with D possibly TRBD1 on 5 matching bases. Germline V gene sequence: CDR1 SGHRS, CDR2 YFSETQ. The CDR3 has 16 amino acids. CDR3 in DNA: TGCGTCAGCAGCTTGGATGGACACGGGTTGGCCTACGAGCAGTACTTC. The encoded protein is CVSSLDGHGLAYEQYF.

This clonotype was counted a few times. The CDR3 region has the DNA TGTGCCACCCTACTTTTTCGGGGAGTTAGCAATCAGCCCCAGCATTTT. Its protein is CATLLFRGVSNQPQHF. The J gene is TRBJ1-5, the V gene TRBV28; D remains ambiguous. V was shortened by 10 bases and J by 0 bases, with 19 bases between the two germline ends. Germline V gene data show CDR1 as MDHEN and CDR2 as SYDVKM. The CDR3 contains 16 residues.

This clonotype was detected ten times or more. The chain joins TRBV29-1 to TRBJ1-1; D perhaps matches TRBD1 (5 bases). Germline assignment: CDR1 SQVTM and CDR2 ANQGSEA. Between the trimmed V and J ends, which lost 5 bases and 0 bases, there was a span of 7 bases. The CDR3 sequence is 12 residues long. The CDR3 DNA reads TGCAGCGTTAGACAGCTGAACACTGAAGCTTTCTTT. Its protein product is CSVRQLNTEAFF.

Notes on this clonotype: Because the CDR3 is missing its conserved closing phenylalanine or tryptophan, this is likely a read error. The CDR3 reads CSIGREANYGYTI. The CDR3 DNA reads as TGCAGCATTGGTAGGGAAGCTAACTATGGCTACACCATC. This chain joins TRBV29-1 and TRBJ1-2; D gene uncertain. Per the germline V gene, CDR1 is SQVTM and CDR2 is ANQGSEA. Between the trimmed V and J ends, which lost 8 bases and 0 bases, there was a span of 13 bases. The CDR3 length is 13 residues.